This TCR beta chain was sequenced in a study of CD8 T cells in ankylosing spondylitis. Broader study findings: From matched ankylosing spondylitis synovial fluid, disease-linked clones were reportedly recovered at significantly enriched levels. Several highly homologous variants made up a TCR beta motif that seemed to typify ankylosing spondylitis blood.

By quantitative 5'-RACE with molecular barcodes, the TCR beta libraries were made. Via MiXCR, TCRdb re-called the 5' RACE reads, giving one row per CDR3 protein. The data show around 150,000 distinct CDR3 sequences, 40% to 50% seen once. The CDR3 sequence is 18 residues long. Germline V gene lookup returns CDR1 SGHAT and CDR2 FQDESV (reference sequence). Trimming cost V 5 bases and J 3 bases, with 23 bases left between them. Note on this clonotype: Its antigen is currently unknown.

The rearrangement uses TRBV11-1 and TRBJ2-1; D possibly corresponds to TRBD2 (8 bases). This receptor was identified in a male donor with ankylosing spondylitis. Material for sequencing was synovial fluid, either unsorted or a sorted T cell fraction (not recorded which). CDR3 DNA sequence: TGTGCCAGCAGCGACAAACCCGGGGGGGACAGTTACTACAATGAGCAGTTCTTC. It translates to CASSDKPGGDSYYNEQFF.